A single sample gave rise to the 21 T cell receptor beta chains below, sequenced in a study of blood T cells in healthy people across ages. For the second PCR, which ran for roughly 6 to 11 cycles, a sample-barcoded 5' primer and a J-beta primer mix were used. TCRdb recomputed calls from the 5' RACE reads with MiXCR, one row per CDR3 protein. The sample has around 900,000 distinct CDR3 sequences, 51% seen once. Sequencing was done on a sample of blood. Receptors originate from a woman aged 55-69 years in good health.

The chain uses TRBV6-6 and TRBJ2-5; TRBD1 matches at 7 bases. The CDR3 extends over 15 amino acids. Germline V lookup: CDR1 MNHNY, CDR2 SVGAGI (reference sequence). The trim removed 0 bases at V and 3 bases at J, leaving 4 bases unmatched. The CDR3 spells CASSYSVDRKETQYF. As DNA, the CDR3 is TGTGCCAGCAGTTACTCGGTGGACAGGAAAGAGACCCAGTACTTC.

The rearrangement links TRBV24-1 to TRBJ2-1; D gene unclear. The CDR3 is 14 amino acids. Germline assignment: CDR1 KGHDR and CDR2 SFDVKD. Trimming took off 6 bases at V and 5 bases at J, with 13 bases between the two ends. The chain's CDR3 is CATSLKGPDNEQFF. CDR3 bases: TGTGCCACCAGTCTGAAAGGGCCCGACAATGAGCAGTTCTTC.

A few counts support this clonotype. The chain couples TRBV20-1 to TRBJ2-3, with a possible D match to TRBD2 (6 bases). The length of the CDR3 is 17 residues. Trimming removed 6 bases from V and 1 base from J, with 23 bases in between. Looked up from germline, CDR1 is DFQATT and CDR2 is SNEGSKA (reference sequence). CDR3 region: CSAPAGSFMIGTDTQYF. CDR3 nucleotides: TGCAGTGCACCCGCGGGATCTTTCATGATTGGCACAGATACGCAGTATTTT.

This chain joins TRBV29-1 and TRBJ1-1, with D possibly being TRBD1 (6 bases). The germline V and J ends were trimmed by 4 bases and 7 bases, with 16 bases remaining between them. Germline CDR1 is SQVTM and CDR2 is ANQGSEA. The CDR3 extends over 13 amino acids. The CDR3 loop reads CSVVQGSYGEAFF. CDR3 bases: TGCAGCGTTGTGCAGGGGAGTTATGGTGAAGCTTTCTTT. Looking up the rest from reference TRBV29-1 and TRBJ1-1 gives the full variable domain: SAVISQKPSRDICQRGTSLTIQCQVDSQVTMMFWYRQQPGQSLTLIATANQGSEATYESGFVIDKFPISRPNLTFSTLTVSNMSPEDSSIYLCSVVQGSYGEAFFGQGTRLTVV.

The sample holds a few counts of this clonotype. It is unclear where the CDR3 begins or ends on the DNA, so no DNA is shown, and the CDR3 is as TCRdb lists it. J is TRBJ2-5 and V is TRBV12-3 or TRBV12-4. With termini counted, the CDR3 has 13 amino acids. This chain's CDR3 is CASSSSGPETQYF.

The CDR3: CASRTWGRNYGYTF. CDR3 nucleotides: TGTGCCAGCAGAACATGGGGCCGTAACTATGGCTACACCTTC. V is TRBV28 and J is TRBJ1-2; TRBD1 is a possible D gene (5 bases). From germline, CDR1 is MDHEN and CDR2 SYDVKM. With 6 bases removed from V and 1 base from J, the gap between germline ends came to 12 bases. This CDR3 is built from 14 residues.

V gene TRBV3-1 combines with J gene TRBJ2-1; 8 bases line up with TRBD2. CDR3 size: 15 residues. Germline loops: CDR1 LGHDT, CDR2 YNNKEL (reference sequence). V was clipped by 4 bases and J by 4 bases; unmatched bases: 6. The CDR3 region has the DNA TGTGCCAGCAGCCCTCCCGGGGGGGAATACAATGAGCAGTTCTTC. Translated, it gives CASSPPGGEYNEQFF.

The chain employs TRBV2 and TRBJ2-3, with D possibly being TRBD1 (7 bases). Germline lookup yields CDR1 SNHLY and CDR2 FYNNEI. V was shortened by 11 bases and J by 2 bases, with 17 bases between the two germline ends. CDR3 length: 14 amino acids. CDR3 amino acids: CASQGEDLTDTQYF. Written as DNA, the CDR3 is TGTGCCTCCCAGGGGGAGGACCTCACAGATACGCAGTATTTT.

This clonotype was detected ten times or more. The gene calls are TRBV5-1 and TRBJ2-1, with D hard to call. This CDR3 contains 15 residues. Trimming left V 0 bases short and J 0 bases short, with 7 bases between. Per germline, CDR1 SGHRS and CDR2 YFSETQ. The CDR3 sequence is CASSLARSSYNEQFF. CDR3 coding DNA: TGCGCCAGCAGCTTGGCCCGGAGCTCCTACAATGAGCAGTTCTTC. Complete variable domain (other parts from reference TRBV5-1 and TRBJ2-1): KAGVTQTPRYLIKTRGQQVTLSCSPISGHRSVSWYQQTPGQGLQFLFEYFSETQRNKGNFPGRFSGRQFSNSRSEMNVSTLELGDSALYLCASSLARSSYNEQFFGPGTRLTVL.

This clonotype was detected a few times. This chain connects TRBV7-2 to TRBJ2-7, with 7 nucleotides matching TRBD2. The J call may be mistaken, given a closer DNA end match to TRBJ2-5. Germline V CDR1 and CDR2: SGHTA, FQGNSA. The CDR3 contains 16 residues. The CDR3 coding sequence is TGTGCCAGCAGCCCCAAGTGGCGGGAGACGGGAGAGACCCAGTACTTC. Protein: CASSPKWRETGETQYF.

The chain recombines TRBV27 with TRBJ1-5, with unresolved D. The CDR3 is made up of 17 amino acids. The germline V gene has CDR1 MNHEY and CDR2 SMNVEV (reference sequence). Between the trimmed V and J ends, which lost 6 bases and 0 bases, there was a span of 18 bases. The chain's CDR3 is CASSLRWNLYSNQPQHF. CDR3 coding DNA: TGTGCCAGCAGCCTCCGGTGGAACCTTTATAGCAATCAGCCCCAGCATTTT.

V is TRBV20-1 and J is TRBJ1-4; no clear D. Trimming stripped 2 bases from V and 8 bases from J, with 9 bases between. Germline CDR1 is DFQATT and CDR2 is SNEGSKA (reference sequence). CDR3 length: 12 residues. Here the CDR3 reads CSARILWEKLFF. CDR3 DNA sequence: TGCAGTGCTAGAATCCTTTGGGAAAAACTGTTTTTT.

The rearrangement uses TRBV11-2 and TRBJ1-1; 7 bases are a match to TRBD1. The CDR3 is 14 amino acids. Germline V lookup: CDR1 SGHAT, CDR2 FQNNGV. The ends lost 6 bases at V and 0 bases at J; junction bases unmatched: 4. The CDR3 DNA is TGTGCCAGCAGGGGGACAGATCTGAACACTGAAGCTTTCTTT. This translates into CASRGTDLNTEAFF.

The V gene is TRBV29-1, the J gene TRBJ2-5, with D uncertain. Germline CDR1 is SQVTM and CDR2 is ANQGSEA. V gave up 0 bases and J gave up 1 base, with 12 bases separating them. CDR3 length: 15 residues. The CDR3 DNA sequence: TGCAGCGTTGAAGACAGTAGCCCCGCCCAAGAGACCCAGTACTTC. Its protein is CSVEDSSPAQETQYF.

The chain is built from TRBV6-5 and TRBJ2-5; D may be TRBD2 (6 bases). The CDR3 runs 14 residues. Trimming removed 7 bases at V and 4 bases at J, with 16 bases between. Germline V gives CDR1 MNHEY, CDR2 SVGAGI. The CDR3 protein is CASKGLVVGETQYF. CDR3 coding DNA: TGTGCCAGCAAGGGACTCGTCGTCGGAGAGACCCAGTACTTC.

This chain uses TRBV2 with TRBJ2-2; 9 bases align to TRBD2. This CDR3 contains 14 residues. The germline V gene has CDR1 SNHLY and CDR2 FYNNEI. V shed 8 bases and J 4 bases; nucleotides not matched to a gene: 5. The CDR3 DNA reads TGTGCCAGCTGTAGCGGGAGTGGCACCGGGGAGCTGTTTTTT. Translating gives CASCSGSGTGELFF.

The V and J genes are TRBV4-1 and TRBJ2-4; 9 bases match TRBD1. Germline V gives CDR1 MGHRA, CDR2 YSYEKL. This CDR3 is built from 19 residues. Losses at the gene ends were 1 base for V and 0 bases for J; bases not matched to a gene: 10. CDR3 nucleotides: TGCGCCAGCAGCCAAGGGATCGGGACAGGGAACCTAGCCAAAAACATTCAGTACTTC. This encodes CASSQGIGTGNLAKNIQYF.

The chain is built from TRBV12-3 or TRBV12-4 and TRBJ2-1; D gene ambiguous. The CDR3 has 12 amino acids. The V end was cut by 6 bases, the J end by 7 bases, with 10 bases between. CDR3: CASRPDQNEQFF. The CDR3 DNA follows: TGTGCCAGCAGGCCGGATCAGAATGAGCAGTTCTTC.

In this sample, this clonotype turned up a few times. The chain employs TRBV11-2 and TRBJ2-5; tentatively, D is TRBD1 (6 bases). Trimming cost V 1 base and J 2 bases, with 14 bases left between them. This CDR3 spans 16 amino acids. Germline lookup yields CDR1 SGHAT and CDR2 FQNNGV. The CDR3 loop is CASSLVGQRGQETQYF. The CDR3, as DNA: TGTGCCAGCAGCTTAGTGGGACAAAGGGGACAAGAGACCCAGTACTTC.

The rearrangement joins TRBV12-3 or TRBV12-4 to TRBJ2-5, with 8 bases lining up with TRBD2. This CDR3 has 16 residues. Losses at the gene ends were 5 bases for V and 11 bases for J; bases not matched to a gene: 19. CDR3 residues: CASSQHGSSGNNEQYF. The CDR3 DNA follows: TGTGCCAGCAGTCAACATGGGAGTAGCGGGAATAATGAGCAGTACTTC.

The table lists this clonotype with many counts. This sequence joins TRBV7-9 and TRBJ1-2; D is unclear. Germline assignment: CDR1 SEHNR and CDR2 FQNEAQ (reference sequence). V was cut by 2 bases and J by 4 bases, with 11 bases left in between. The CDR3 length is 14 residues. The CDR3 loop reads CASSLSRGGYGYTF. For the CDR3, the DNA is TGTGCCAGCAGCTTAAGCCGGGGTGGCTATGGCTACACCTTC.